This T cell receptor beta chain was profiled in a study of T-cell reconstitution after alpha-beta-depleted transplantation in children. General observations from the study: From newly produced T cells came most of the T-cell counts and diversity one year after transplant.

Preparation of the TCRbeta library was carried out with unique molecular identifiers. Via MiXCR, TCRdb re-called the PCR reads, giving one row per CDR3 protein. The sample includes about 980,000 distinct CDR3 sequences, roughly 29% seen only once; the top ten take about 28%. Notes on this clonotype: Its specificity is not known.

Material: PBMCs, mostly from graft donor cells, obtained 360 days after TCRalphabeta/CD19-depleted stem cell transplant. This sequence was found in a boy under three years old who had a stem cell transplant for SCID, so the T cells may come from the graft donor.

CDR3 bases: TGTGCCAGCACTAACCGGGGCTCAAAGGGCTACGAGCAGTACTTC. It yields the protein CASTNRGSKGYEQYF. The chain couples TRBV6-1 to TRBJ2-7, with D tentatively TRBD1 or TRBD2 (5 bases each). The CDR3 covers 15 residues. CDR1 and CDR2 from the germline V gene are MNHNS and SASEGT. The V end was cut by 7 bases, the J end by 3 bases, with 19 bases between.